The 17 T cell receptor beta chains below come from one sample, sequenced in a study of blood T cell repertoires in COVID-19. TCRdb's table, derived via immunoSEQ multiplex PCR, lists solely in-frame clones and lacks some. Of about 240,000 clones listed, roughly nine tenths were seen once; the top ten hold approximately 6.2%. The sequenced sample consisted of peripheral blood. The receptors here all came from a man in his 60s with acute or convalescent COVID-19.

The rearrangement links TRBV18 to TRBJ2-7, with D possibly being TRBD1 (6 bases). The CDR3 totals 14 residues. Trimming took off 5 bases at V and 1 base at J, with 12 bases between the two ends. From germline, CDR1 is KGHSH and CDR2 LQKENI. The CDR3 DNA sequence: TGTGCCAGCTCAGCAGGGGCCATATCCTACGAGCAGTACTTC. Protein product: CASSAGAISYEQYF.

The chain links TRBV14 to TRBJ2-1; TRBD2 is a possible D gene (6 bases). V was trimmed by 2 bases and J by 9 bases, leaving 14 bases between them. The CDR3 loop spans 14 amino acids. Germline values: CDR1 SGHDN, CDR2 FVKESK. CDR3 sequence (DNA): TGTGCCAGCAGCCAAAGACTAGTCGGCGGTGAGCAGTTCTTC. Protein sequence: CASSQRLVGGEQFF.

V gene TRBV15 combines with J gene TRBJ1-3; possibly TRBD1 for D (5 bases). The CDR3 loop spans 15 amino acids. V shed 1 base and J shed 2 bases, with 9 bases lying between them. Germline V CDR1 and CDR2: LNHNV, YYDKDF (reference sequence). CDR3: CATSRGRGPGNTIYF. The CDR3 DNA follows: TGTGCCACCAGCAGAGGGCGGGGACCTGGAAACACCATATATTTT. Full variable domain (outside the CDR3, taken from reference TRBV15 and TRBJ1-3): DAMVIQNPRYQVTQFGKPVTLSCSQTLNHNVMYWYQQKSSQAPKLLFHYYDKDFNNEADTPDNFQSRRPNTSFCFLDIRSPGLGDTAMYLCATSRGRGPGNTIYFGEGSWLTVV.

A few counts support this clone. CDR3 loop: CASLPSPTSGVPQYF. CDR3 coding DNA: TGTGCCAGTCTACCCTCGCCGACTAGCGGGGTTCCCCAGTACTTC. The V gene is TRBV19, the J gene TRBJ2-5, with 11 bases aligning to TRBD2. The CDR3 has 15 residues. Germline CDR1 is LNHDA and CDR2 is SQIVND (reference sequence). The ends lost 8 bases at V and 9 bases at J; junction bases unmatched: 14.

The chain uses TRBV2 and TRBJ2-3; 9 bases fit TRBD1. From germline, CDR1 is SNHLY and CDR2 FYNNEI. The CDR3 is made up of 15 amino acids. J lost 0 bases, V lost 5 bases, and 3 bases had no gene match. The CDR3 DNA reads TGTGCCAGCAGTCCGGACAGGGGAAGCACAGATACGCAGTATTTT. It is translated as CASSPDRGSTDTQYF.

The chain carries TRBV5-8 and TRBJ1-5; D gene ambiguous. The V and J ends lost 3 bases and 6 bases respectively, with 7 bases between them. Germline V CDR1 and CDR2: SGHTS, YDEGEE. The CDR3 spans 12 residues. CDR3 amino acids: CASSSGGQPQHF. The CDR3 nucleotides read TGTGCCAGCAGCTCCGGCGGTCAGCCCCAGCATTTT. Full variable domain (outside the CDR3, taken from reference TRBV5-8 and TRBJ1-5): EAGVTQSPTHLIKTRGQQATLRCSPISGHTSVYWYQQALGLGLQFLLWYDEGEERNRGNFPPRFSGRQFPNYSSELNVNALELEDSALYLCASSSGGQPQHFGDGTRLSIL.

V gene TRBV15 combines with J gene TRBJ2-7; possible D gene TRBD1, 6 bases. CDR3 length: 15 residues. Trimming pared 0 bases from V and 4 bases from J, leaving 13 bases between. Germline V lookup: CDR1 LNHNV, CDR2 YYDKDF (reference sequence). In DNA, the CDR3 is TGTGCCACCAGCAGAGATCCAGGACAGATATACGAGCAGTACTTC. Translation: CATSRDPGQIYEQYF.

The chain has TRBV24-1 and TRBJ1-1, with no clear D. From germline, CDR1 is KGHDR and CDR2 SFDVKD. V lost 7 bases, J lost 2 bases, and 13 bases lay in between. The CDR3 runs 14 residues. This CDR3 reads CATRQAGDNTEAFF. The CDR3 DNA sequence: TGTGCCACCAGGCAGGCAGGCGATAACACTGAAGCTTTCTTT.

The chain recombines TRBV7-2 with TRBJ2-7; TRBD2 matches at 8 bases. The V gene end was trimmed by 4 bases and the J gene end by 3 bases; junction bases not matched to a gene: 14. The CDR3 runs 17 residues. Per the germline V gene, CDR1 is SGHTA and CDR2 is FQGNSA. Here the CDR3 DNA reads TGTGCCAGCAGCTCAAGGCTAGTTGCGGGAGGAAGCTACGAGCAGTACTTC. Translated: CASSSRLVAGGSYEQYF. Based on the CDR3 plus reference TRBV7-2 and TRBJ2-7, the full variable domain is GAGVSQSPSNKVTEKGKDVELRCDPISGHTALYWYRQSLGQGLEFLIYFQGNSAPDKSGLPSDRFSAERTGGSVSTLTIQRTQQEDSAVYLCASSSRLVAGGSYEQYFGPGTRLTVT.

The CDR3 DNA follows: TGTGCCAGCGAGCGGGGAGGGTATGGCTACACCTTC. This translates into CASERGGYGYTF. The chain has TRBV9 and TRBJ1-2; D gene ambiguous. V was trimmed by 7 bases and J by 5 bases, leaving 12 bases between them. Germline assignment: CDR1 SGDLS and CDR2 YYNGEE. This CDR3 has 12 residues.

V is TRBV19 and J is TRBJ2-7; 10 bases are a match to TRBD1. J lost 5 bases, V lost 8 bases, and 3 bases had no gene match. CDR3 length equals 12 residues. CDR1 and CDR2 from the germline V gene are LNHDA and SQIVND (reference sequence). The CDR3 here is CASATGGHEQYF. As DNA, the CDR3 is TGTGCCAGTGCGACAGGGGGCCACGAGCAGTACTTC.

V and J are TRBV19 and TRBJ2-5; tentative D call: TRBD2 (5 bases). Germline CDR1 reads LNHDA; CDR2 reads SQIVND (reference sequence). V dropped 2 bases and J dropped 5 bases, with 15 bases sitting between them. This CDR3 region has 15 residues. The CDR3 loop reads CASSIRDGPTETQYF. CDR3 DNA: TGTGCCAGTAGTATACGGGATGGTCCGACGGAGACCCAGTACTTC.

On this clone: This specimen includes other DNA sequences encoding the same CDR3. The gene calls are TRBV4-3 and TRBJ1-5; D gene ambiguous. The CDR3 extends over 13 amino acids. The V end was cut by 3 bases, the J end by 5 bases, with 8 bases between. Per the germline V gene, CDR1 is LGHNA and CDR2 is YSLEER. The CDR3 DNA sequence: TGCGCCAGCAGCCAGGGCCGAGATCAGCCCCAGCATTTT. Residues: CASSQGRDQPQHF.

The rearrangement uses TRBV4-3 and TRBJ1-2, with D hard to call. The V end was cut by 1 base, the J end by 4 bases, with 7 bases between. Looked up from germline, CDR1 is LGHNA and CDR2 is YSLEER. The CDR3 extends over 13 amino acids. The CDR3 region is CASSQGRLYGYTF. CDR3 nucleotide sequence: TGCGCCAGCAGCCAAGGACGACTCTATGGCTACACCTTC.

The V gene is TRBV28, the J gene TRBJ1-5; possibly TRBD1 for D (5 bases). This CDR3 has 16 residues. From germline, CDR1 is MDHEN and CDR2 SYDVKM. Trimming took off 6 bases at V and 2 bases at J, with 17 bases between the two ends. This CDR3 is CASSRSGTPGNQPQHF. In DNA, the CDR3 is TGTGCCAGCAGCCGCTCCGGGACTCCAGGCAATCAGCCCCAGCATTTT.

The J gene is TRBJ2-7, the V gene TRBV11-3; D possibly corresponds to TRBD1 (5 bases). Germline V gene data show CDR1 as SGHNT and CDR2 as YENEEA. Trimming removed 0 bases from V and 9 bases from J, with 12 bases in between. CDR3 length equals 13 residues. CDR3 nucleotide sequence: TGTGCCAGCAGCTTAGAGTTTGGGGCCGGGCAGTACTTC. Amino acid sequence: CASSLEFGAGQYF.

V is TRBV7-2 and J is TRBJ2-7; D possibly corresponds to TRBD2 (7 bases). Looked up from germline, CDR1 is SGHTA and CDR2 is FQGNSA. The germline V and J ends were trimmed by 5 bases and 8 bases, with 16 bases remaining between them. This CDR3 has 13 amino acids. CDR3 sequence (DNA): TGTGCCAGCAGCCTCCAGGGGAGGGACCAGCAGTACTTC. Protein: CASSLQGRDQQYF.